Presented here are 26 T cell receptor beta chains from one specimen sequenced in a study of tumor and adjacent non-tumor tissue in lung cancer. TCRbeta libraries were built with three rounds of nested PCR, modified from ARM-PCR. One entry per CDR3 protein results from TCRdb running MiXCR on the multiplex PCR reads. The table shows roughly 70,000 distinct CDR3 sequences, with around two thirds occurring only once. This sample's RNA came from whole unsorted tissue. The normal lung tissue was taken more than 3 cm from the tumor edge. Sequencing was done on a sample of distant non-tumor lung tissue. The receptors originated from a woman aged 50 to 65 with non-small cell lung cancer.

With respect to this clonotype: An end of the junction differs from the germline gene, which may be a read error. The chain couples TRBV20-1 to TRBJ2-5; D is unresolved. CDR3 length: 14 residues. CDR1 is DFQATT and CDR2 is SNEGSKA in the germline V gene (reference sequence). The CDR3 nucleotides read TGCAGTGCCCGGTACCTAGTGATCCAAGAGACCCAGCACTTC. Translated: CSARYLVIQETQHF.

The chain has TRBV20-1 and TRBJ1-1, with 8 bases identical to TRBD1. CDR1 is DFQATT, CDR2 SNEGSKA, per germline (reference sequence). The CDR3 covers 14 residues. V trimming: 6 bases; J trimming: 12 bases; junction bases outside the gene matches: 18. CDR3 in DNA: TGCAGTGCCTCGTCTGGGACAGGTCGTAGGAATACTTTCTTT. Protein: CSASSGTGRRNTFF.

This clonotype was recorded once. Because the CDR3 is missing its conserved closing phenylalanine or tryptophan, this is likely a read error. The chain recombines TRBV29-1 with TRBJ2-7, with D perhaps assigned TRBD1 or TRBD2 (6 bases each). With 4 bases removed from V and 1 base from J, the gap between germline ends came to 17 bases. The CDR3 consists of 15 residues. The germline CDR1 and CDR2 sequences are SQVTM and ANQGSEA. Here the CDR3 reads CSVVPGGGYSYEQYS. The DNA for the CDR3 is TGCAGCGTTGTGCCTGGAGGGGGTTATTCCTACGAGCAGTACTCC.

J is TRBJ2-6 and V is TRBV20-1; 7 bases line up with TRBD1. The CDR3 length is 17 residues. CDR1 DFQATT and CDR2 SNEGSKA come from the germline V gene (reference sequence). V lost 4 bases and J lost 7; bases outside the gene matches: 16. CDR3 nucleotide sequence: TGCAGTGCTAACGGACAGGACCCGATCTCTGAAGCCAACGTCCTGACTTTC. Amino acids: CSANGQDPISEANVLTF.

On this clonotype: A read error may account for a junction end that differs from germline. The chain uses TRBV11-2 and TRBJ2-2; possibly TRBD1 or TRBD2 for D (5 bases each). Germline V CDR1 and CDR2: SGHAT, FQNNGV. The CDR3 sequence is 14 residues long. The CDR3: CVSSLGLDTGEPFF. Written as DNA, the CDR3 is TGTGTCAGCAGCTTGGGTTTGGACACCGGGGAGCCGTTTTTT.

This clonotype has a count of ten or more. The rearrangement uses TRBV4-2 and TRBJ2-3; 11 bases line up with TRBD2. Germline V CDR1 and CDR2: LGHNA, YNFKEQ. V dropped 4 bases and J dropped 2; count of bases not matched to a gene: 5. The CDR3 length is 16 residues. The CDR3 region has the DNA TGTGCCAGCAGCCCTAGTAGCGGGAGGGACACAGATACGCAGTATTTT. This codes for CASSPSSGRDTDTQYF.

Points on this clonotype: This sequence may be a read error, since a much larger clone differs from it by one base. The chain employs TRBV6-1 and TRBJ2-1; D might be TRBD1 or TRBD2, each matching 5 bases. The CDR3 spans 13 residues. The germline V gene encodes CDR1 MNHNS and CDR2 SASEGT. CDR3 in DNA: TGTGCCAGCAGTGGGGGGTCCAACAATGAGCAGATCTTC. Its translation: CASSGGSNNEQIF.

In the case of this clonotype: This may be a read error: a much more frequent sequence differs by one nucleotide. The V call is TRBV28, the J call TRBJ1-4; D might be TRBD1 (6 bases). CDR1 and CDR2 (germline): MDHEN, SYDVKM. CDR3 length: 15 amino acids. V lost 8 bases and J 6 bases, leaving 19 bases between the germline ends. This CDR3 reads CASRHETGDYEKLFF. The CDR3, as DNA: TGTGCCAGCCGACATGAGACAGGCGATTATGAAAAACTGTTTTTT.

In this sample, this clonotype turned up once. A junction end diverges from the germline sequence, so it may reflect a read error. The chain has TRBV20-1 and TRBJ2-2; 7 nucleotides match TRBD1. CDR1 and CDR2 (germline): DFQATT, SNEGSKA (reference sequence). The CDR3 is made up of 14 amino acids. The CDR3 loop reads CSASRQGPIGELLF. CDR3 DNA: TGCAGTGCTAGTAGACAGGGCCCTATCGGGGAGCTTCTTTTT.

As to this clonotype: A clone one base away is much larger, so this may be a read error. V is TRBV6-2 or TRBV6-3 and J is TRBJ2-1, with D maybe TRBD2 (6 bases). Germline V gene sequence: CDR1 MNHEY, CDR2 SVGEGT. The CDR3 covers 14 residues. The DNA of the CDR3 is TGTGTCAGCACTAGCCGGGACTTCTACAATGAGCAGTTCTTC. This encodes CVSTSRDFYNEQFF.

Comments on this clonotype: The CDR3 end shows no conserved phenylalanine or tryptophan, and so a read error is likely. Because the CDR3's place on the DNA is in doubt, the DNA is left out and the CDR3 is given as listed by TCRdb. This chain uses TRBV11-2 with TRBJ2-1; the table gives TRBD2 as D, unverified against the DNA. Inclusive of both ends, the CDR3 amounts to 16 amino acids. Germline CDR1 reads SGHAT; CDR2 reads FQNNGV. The CDR3 loop reads CASSRMTLAGDNEQLL.

The chain links TRBV20-1 to TRBJ2-1; 11 bases match TRBD1. Losses at the gene ends were 8 bases for V and 7 bases for J; bases not matched to a gene: 13. From germline, CDR1 is DFQATT and CDR2 SNEGSKA (reference sequence). The CDR3 is 15 residues long. The CDR3 sequence is CSLRVTGQGENEQFF. The CDR3 DNA sequence: TGCAGTCTTAGAGTTACGGGACAGGGGGAAAATGAGCAGTTCTTC.

Notes on this clonotype: Possible read error: a much larger clone is one base away. V gene TRBV4-1 combines with J gene TRBJ1-1, with D possibly TRBD1 on 5 matching bases. This CDR3 contains 14 residues. Germline values: CDR1 MGHRA, CDR2 YSYEKL. V lost 6 bases to trimming and J lost 11 bases, with 22 bases between them. In nucleotides, the CDR3 is TGCGCCAGCAGACACCCTCCCCCCCAGGGCGAGGCTTTCTTT. Translating it yields CASRHPPPQGEAFF.

In the case of this clonotype: A read error may explain this, as a much larger clone is one base away. The V and J genes are TRBV20-1 and TRBJ2-3; no clear D gene. The CDR3 is made up of 14 amino acids. Per germline, CDR1 DFQATT and CDR2 SNEGSKA (reference sequence). CDR3 in DNA: TGCAATGCCCCCCGTCTCGAGTTGACAGATACGCAGTATTTT. Translating it yields CNAPRLELTDTQYF.

This clonotype was observed a single time. This may arise from a read error, as a much more abundant clone is one base away. CDR3 coding DNA: TGTGCCAGCAGTGAAGCCATTAGCGGGAGATGGGCCAAAAACATTCGGTACTTC. Protein product: CASSEAISGRWAKNIRYF. The J gene is TRBJ2-4, the V gene TRBV6-1, with 9 bases identical to TRBD2. Germline CDR1 reads MNHNS; CDR2 reads SASEGT. The CDR3 is 18 residues long.

About this clonotype: A junction end diverges from the germline sequence, so it may reflect a read error. The genes are TRBV6-2 or TRBV6-3 and TRBJ1-2; TRBD1 matches at 9 bases. The CDR3 consists of 14 residues. Germline values: CDR1 MNHEY, CDR2 SVGEGT. The CDR3 DNA reads TGTGCCGGCATCCGCGGACAGGGGCAGGATGGCTACATCTTC. Translating it yields CAGIRGQGQDGYIF.

The genes are TRBV11-1 and TRBJ2-3; perhaps TRBD2 as D (5 bases). Trimming shortened V by 3 bases and J by 4 bases, and 11 bases separated the two germline ends. The CDR3 contains 14 residues. The V gene's germline CDR1 is SGHAT and CDR2 FQDESV (reference sequence). CDR3 sequence: CASSLSGSPDTQYF. DNA of the CDR3: TGTGCCAGCAGCTTGAGTGGGAGTCCAGATACGCAGTATTTT.

This clonotype has at least ten counts. The chain is built from TRBV7-8 and TRBJ1-5; D is uncertain. CDR3 size: 12 residues. CDR1 and CDR2 from the germline V gene are SGHVS and FQNEAQ. Trimming took 2 bases from V and 10 from J, leaving 9 bases between them. CDR3 amino acids: CASSLTGRPQHF. As DNA, the CDR3 is TGTGCCAGCAGCTTAACCGGTCGCCCCCAGCATTTT.

This clonotype was found a few times. Since no conserved phenylalanine or tryptophan closes the CDR3, a read error is the likely cause. No DNA is shown, since the ends of the CDR3 on it are uncertain; the CDR3 is the one TCRdb lists. CDR3 in amino acids: CSVAADPYNEHFL. The V call is TRBV29-1, the J call TRBJ2-1. The CDR3 is 13 amino acids in total, end residues counted. Germline V gene sequence: CDR1 SQVTM, CDR2 ANQGSEA.

As for this clonotype: A much larger clone is a single base away; this may be a read error. The V call is TRBV6-2 or TRBV6-3, the J call TRBJ2-4; 7 bases match TRBD2. Germline CDR1 reads MNHEY; CDR2 reads SVGEGT. The V segment lost 5 bases and the J segment 9 bases; nucleotides outside the gene matches: 10. The CDR3 contains 14 residues. CDR3 sequence reads: CASSMCGSSGIQYF. The DNA of the CDR3 is TGTGCCAGCAGTATGTGCGGGAGTAGTGGCATTCAGTACTTC.

Notes on this clonotype: A much larger clonotype is one base distant, so this may be a read error. This chain links TRBV20-1 with TRBJ2-7; 7 bases fit TRBD1. The V gene's germline CDR1 is DFQATT and CDR2 SNEGSKA (reference sequence). This CDR3 is built from 12 residues. CDR3 sequence: CSGTGQSYVQYF. The CDR3 DNA sequence: TGCAGTGGTACGGGACAGTCCTACGTGCAGTACTTC.

A word on this clonotype: Sequence at one end of the junction differs from germline and may be a read error. This chain joins TRBV29-1 and TRBJ1-1; D is unclear. This CDR3 has 14 amino acids. Germline-derived CDR1 and CDR2 are SQVTM and ANQGSEA. CDR3 DNA sequence: TGCAGTGTTGCCGACCGACATGGAAGGACTGAAGCTTTCTTT. Translated, it gives CSVADRHGRTEAFF.

The sample holds a few counts of this clonotype. The J gene is TRBJ2-5, the V gene TRBV28, with a tentative D call TRBD2 (6 bases). This CDR3 is built from 15 residues. With 5 bases removed from V and 5 bases from J, the gap between germline ends came to 18 bases. CDR1 and CDR2 from the germline V gene are MDHEN and SYDVKM. CDR3 residues: CASSTWGVSEETQYF. The CDR3 DNA reads TGTGCCAGCAGTACCTGGGGGGTTTCGGAGGAGACCCAGTACTTC.

Only one count was recorded for this clonotype. This chain uses TRBV6-2 or TRBV6-3 with TRBJ2-1, with D possibly matching TRBD1 (5 bases). Per germline, CDR1 MNHEY and CDR2 SVGEGT. The ends were cut back, 5 bases at V and 7 bases at J, with 21 bases in the middle. The CDR3 length is 16 residues. The CDR3: CASSPYDSPFSNEQFF. In nucleotides, the CDR3 is TGTGCCAGCAGTCCCTACGACAGTCCTTTTTCGAATGAGCAGTTCTTC.

The rearrangement uses TRBV10-1 and TRBJ2-1, with D perhaps matching TRBD1 or TRBD2 (7 bases each). The CDR3 totals 14 residues. Trimming removed 5 bases at V and 4 bases at J, with 12 bases between. Per germline, CDR1 WNHNN and CDR2 SYGVQD (reference sequence). Here the CDR3 DNA reads TGCGCCAGCAGTCAGGGGGGGGGTTACAATGAGCAGTTCTTC. Encoded protein: CASSQGGGYNEQFF.

This clonotype turned up a few times. V usage is TRBV6-2 or TRBV6-3 and J usage is TRBJ2-2, with TRBD1 identical over 8 bases. The V gene's germline CDR1 is MNHEY and CDR2 SVGEGT. CDR3 length: 17 amino acids. V dropped 2 bases and J dropped 1; count of bases not matched to a gene: 6. This chain's CDR3 is CASSYPADRENTGELFF. CDR3 DNA sequence: TGTGCCAGCAGTTACCCCGCGGACAGGGAGAACACCGGGGAGCTGTTTTTT.